The 24 T cell receptor beta chains below were found in one sample sequenced in a study of blood T cell repertoires in COVID-19. TCRdb's table, derived via immunoSEQ multiplex PCR, lists solely in-frame clones and lacks some. The sample has roughly 250,000 clones; about 85% are singletons. The sample was peripheral blood. The receptors originated from a man in his forties with acute or convalescent COVID-19.

The rearrangement joins TRBV10-2 to TRBJ2-7; TRBD1 matches at 7 bases. Trimming cost V 6 bases and J 0 bases; bases outside gene matches: 2. Germline-derived CDR1 and CDR2 are WSHSY and SAAADI. The CDR3 is made up of 13 amino acids. Here the CDR3 reads CASRGQVSYEQYF. In DNA, the CDR3 is TGCGCCAGCAGAGGACAGGTCTCCTACGAGCAGTACTTC.

V gene TRBV6-2 or TRBV6-3 combines with J gene TRBJ1-1; 9 nucleotides align to TRBD1. The CDR3 is made up of 17 amino acids. V dropped 2 bases and J dropped 4; count of bases not matched to a gene: 11. Germline CDR1 and CDR2: MNHEY and SVGEGT. Written as DNA, the CDR3 is TGTGCCAGCAGTTACAGAGAACGGGGACAGGGATCCACTGAAGCTTTCTTT. Amino acids: CASSYRERGQGSTEAFF.

The rearrangement joins TRBV27 to TRBJ1-2; TRBD1 matches 7 bases. This CDR3 has 14 residues. Losses at the gene ends were 6 bases for V and 4 bases for J; bases not matched to a gene: 8. Germline V gives CDR1 MNHEY, CDR2 SMNVEV (reference sequence). The CDR3 nucleotides are TGTGCCAGCAGCCCTACAGGGGAGGTCTATGGCTACACCTTC. Its translation is CASSPTGEVYGYTF.

V gene TRBV2 combines with J gene TRBJ2-3; D is uncertain. This CDR3 spans 14 amino acids. V lost 10 bases and J lost 0, with 14 bases in between. Germline V gene lookup returns CDR1 SNHLY and CDR2 FYNNEI. In DNA form, the CDR3 reads TGTGCCACTCCGACTTACGCTAGCACAGATACGCAGTATTTT. This codes for CATPTYASTDTQYF. Combining the CDR3 with reference TRBV2 and TRBJ2-3 gives the whole variable domain EPEVTQTPSHQVTQMGQEVILRCVPISNHLYFYWYRQILGQKVEFLVSFYNNEISEKSEIFDDQFSVERPDGSNFTLKIRSTKLEDSAMYFCATPTYASTDTQYFGPGTRLTVL.

V gene TRBV9 combines with J gene TRBJ2-7; 8 positions match TRBD1. Germline V lookup: CDR1 SGDLS, CDR2 YYNGEE. V trimming: 0 bases; J trimming: 2 bases; junction bases outside the gene matches: 4. This CDR3 has 15 residues. The CDR3, as DNA: TGTGCCAGCAGCGTAGGACAGGGGATGACCTACGAGCAGTACTTC. Translating it yields CASSVGQGMTYEQYF.

The genes are TRBV6-1 and TRBJ1-3; no firm D call. The CDR3 contains 15 residues. V lost 2 bases and J lost 0, with 8 bases in between. CDR1 is MNHNS, CDR2 SASEGT, per germline. CDR3 DNA sequence: TGTGCCAGCAGTGAAATTTGGCACTCTGGAAACACCATATATTTT. Its translation: CASSEIWHSGNTIYF.

This clone was seen only a few times. This rearrangement joins TRBV5-4 to TRBJ2-1, with D tentatively TRBD1 (5 bases). The CDR3 contains 14 residues. V gave up 5 bases and J gave up 5 bases, with 14 bases separating them. The germline V gene has CDR1 SGHNT and CDR2 YYREEE (reference sequence). CDR3 bases: TGTGCCAGCAGACGGGCGGCAGGGAACAATGAGCAGTTCTTC. Translation: CASRRAAGNNEQFF.

The chain has TRBV5-1 and TRBJ2-4; no firm D call. Deletions cut 0 bases from V and 3 bases from J, with 7 bases between. The CDR3 length is 14 residues. Germline V gene lookup returns CDR1 SGHRS and CDR2 YFSETQ. The CDR3 coding sequence is TGCGCCAGCAGCTTGGAAACAGTCAAAAACATTCAGTACTTC. Residues: CASSLETVKNIQYF.

The chain employs TRBV5-4 and TRBJ2-2; 9 positions match TRBD2. This CDR3 is 16 amino acids long. V was pared by 4 bases and J by 2 bases, with 6 bases of the junction left unmatched. Germline V lookup: CDR1 SGHNT, CDR2 YYREEE (reference sequence). CDR3 DNA: TGTGCCAGCAGCCTGGCAGCGGGGGGAAACACCGGGGAGCTGTTTTTT. This translates into CASSLAAGGNTGELFF.

This clone was seen just once. The chain couples TRBV7-2 to TRBJ1-4, with TRBD1 matching 7 bases. V shed 5 bases and J 8 bases; nucleotides not matched to a gene: 8. Germline CDR1 reads SGHTA; CDR2 reads FQGNSA. The CDR3 is 14 amino acids. As DNA, the CDR3 is TGTGCCAGCAGCAGGAGGGGACAGAAGGAAAAACTGTTTTTT. Protein product: CASSRRGQKEKLFF.

The V call is TRBV14, the J call TRBJ2-7; possibly TRBD1 for D (5 bases). Germline V lookup: CDR1 SGHDN, CDR2 FVKESK. V was clipped by 2 bases and J by 7 bases, with 15 bases between them. The CDR3 length is 14 residues. CDR3 sequence reads: CASSQLSQGQEQYF. The CDR3 region has the DNA TGTGCCAGCAGCCAACTTAGTCAGGGCCAGGAGCAGTACTTC.

In this sample, this clone turned up once. The rearrangement links TRBV3-1 (or the pseudogene TRBV3-2) to TRBJ1-1, with TRBD1 identical over 7 bases. V lost 5 bases, J lost 1 base, and 4 bases stayed unmatched. The CDR3 totals 14 residues. CDR1 is LGHDT and CDR2 is YNNKEL in the germline V gene (reference sequence). The CDR3 sequence is CASSKDRRNTEAFF. The CDR3, as DNA: TGTGCCAGCAGCAAGGACAGGAGGAACACTGAAGCTTTCTTT.

In its sample, this clone was seen a few times. The chain uses TRBV5-4 and TRBJ2-2; a possible D gene is TRBD1 (5 bases). With 0 bases removed from V and 4 bases from J, the gap between germline ends came to 13 bases. CDR3 size: 16 residues. Germline V gene lookup returns CDR1 SGHNT and CDR2 YYREEE (reference sequence). CDR3 loop: CASSLEGSKSTGELFF. The CDR3 region has the DNA TGTGCCAGCAGCTTGGAGGGGTCAAAGAGCACCGGGGAGCTGTTTTTT.

The J gene is TRBJ1-5, the V gene TRBV30, with D maybe TRBD1 (6 bases). The CDR3 totals 17 residues. Germline CDR1 reads GTSNPN; CDR2 reads SVGIG (reference sequence). V lost 1 base and J 1 base, leaving 17 bases between the germline ends. This CDR3 is CAWSGGTGHASNQPQHF. CDR3 bases: TGTGCCTGGAGTGGAGGGACGGGACACGCGAGCAATCAGCCCCAGCATTTT.

This clone was seen a single time. The CDR3 region is CASRREEMNTEAFF. The CDR3 bases are TGTGCCAGCAGGCGAGAGGAGATGAACACTGAAGCTTTCTTT. The chain couples TRBV2 to TRBJ1-1; no clear D gene. CDR3 length equals 14 residues. Germline-derived CDR1 and CDR2 are SNHLY and FYNNEI. Deletions cut 6 bases from V and 0 bases from J, with 11 bases between.

This sequence joins TRBV5-4 and TRBJ2-5; 9 bases are a match to TRBD1. The CDR3 is 13 amino acids. V lost 4 bases to trimming and J lost 2 bases; unmatched junction nucleotides: 0. Germline values: CDR1 SGHNT, CDR2 YYREEE (reference sequence). The CDR3 spells CASSGQGQETQYF. The CDR3 bases are TGTGCCAGCAGCGGACAGGGGCAAGAGACCCAGTACTTC.

This sequence joins TRBV3-1 (or the pseudogene TRBV3-2) and TRBJ2-7, with 8 positions matching TRBD2. Losses at the gene ends were 0 bases for V and 5 bases for J; bases not matched to a gene: 0. The V gene's germline CDR1 is LGHDT and CDR2 YNNKEL (reference sequence). This CDR3 is built from 13 residues. The CDR3: CASSQEAGDEQYF. CDR3 coding DNA: TGTGCCAGCAGCCAAGAAGCGGGAGACGAGCAGTACTTC.

This rearrangement joins TRBV9 to TRBJ1-3; D is ambiguous. This CDR3 is built from 14 residues. V shed 4 bases and J shed 2 bases, with 10 bases lying between them. Looked up from germline, CDR1 is SGDLS and CDR2 is YYNGEE. CDR3 in DNA: TGTGCCAGCAGCCCGGTTATCACTGGAAACACCATATATTTT. It codes for CASSPVITGNTIYF.

The rearrangement uses TRBV20-1 and TRBJ2-7; the D is unclear. Trimming took off 4 bases at V and 3 bases at J, with 7 bases between the two ends. The CDR3 is 11 amino acids. Per the germline V gene, CDR1 is DFQATT and CDR2 is SNEGSKA (reference sequence). DNA of the CDR3: TGCAGTGCTAAAGACCGCTACGAGCAGTACTTC. Residues: CSAKDRYEQYF.

This clone has only a few counts. The V and J genes are TRBV28 and TRBJ2-5; tentative D call: TRBD1 (6 bases). The CDR3 totals 15 residues. Between the trimmed V and J ends, which lost 6 bases and 2 bases, there was a span of 16 bases. Germline CDR1 MDHEN, CDR2 SYDVKM. The CDR3 region has the DNA TGTGCCAGCAGCGTACCACTGACAGGACAAGAGACCCAGTACTTC. It yields the protein CASSVPLTGQETQYF.

The rearrangement joins TRBV15 to TRBJ2-7; D is ambiguous. The CDR3 loop spans 11 amino acids. CDR1 is LNHNV and CDR2 is YYDKDF in the germline V gene (reference sequence). Trimming took off 0 bases at V and 6 bases at J, with 3 bases between the two ends. In DNA form, the CDR3 reads TGTGCCACCAGCAGAGACCTCGAGCAGTACTTC. Translating gives CATSRDLEQYF.

The chain links TRBV2 to TRBJ2-7; the D gene is possibly TRBD2 (5 bases). V was pared by 11 bases and J by 4 bases, with 12 bases between. CDR1 and CDR2 (germline): SNHLY, FYNNEI. There are 11 residues in the CDR3. The CDR3 nucleotides read TGTGCCCCCGGGCGGGTATACGAGCAGTACTTC. It specifies CAPGRVYEQYF. Drawing the rest from reference TRBV2 and TRBJ2-7, the complete variable domain is EPEVTQTPSHQVTQMGQEVILRCVPISNHLYFYWYRQILGQKVEFLVSFYNNEISEKSEIFDDQFSVERPDGSNFTLKIRSTKLEDSAMYFCAPGRVYEQYFGPGTRLTVT.

The genes are TRBV18 and TRBJ2-2; TRBD1 matches 7 bases. CDR1 is KGHSH and CDR2 is LQKENI in the germline V gene. The CDR3 spans 15 residues. The ends lost 4 bases at V and 5 bases at J; junction bases unmatched: 7. The CDR3 DNA reads as TGTGCCAGCTCACTTAACAGGGGTGAGACCGGGGAGCTGTTTTTT. Its protein product is CASSLNRGETGELFF.

This sequence joins TRBV7-8 and TRBJ2-7; D gene unclear. The germline gives CDR1 SGHVS, CDR2 FQNEAQ. V was cut by 5 bases and J by 4 bases, with 6 bases left in between. CDR3 length: 11 amino acids. The CDR3 coding sequence is TGTGCCAGCAGCCCACATTACGAGCAGTACTTC. Its translation: CASSPHYEQYF.